What follows describes a single T cell receptor beta chain. The data stem from a study of blood T cell repertoires in COVID-19. TCRdb's table, derived via immunoSEQ multiplex PCR, lists solely in-frame clones and lacks some. The sample records around 250,000 clones, 75% to 90% being singletons. The germline CDR1 and CDR2 sequences are LGHDT and YNNKEL (reference sequence). The ends were cut back, 1 base at V and 0 bases at J, with 10 bases in the middle. This CDR3 comprises 15 residues. This rearrangement joins TRBV3-1 (or the pseudogene TRBV3-2) to TRBJ2-7; a weak D match, TRBD1 (6 bases). The sample comprised PBMCs or T cells enriched from blood (not recorded which). The sequence came from a woman aged 45-60 years who had recovered from COVID-19. The CDR3: CASSQAGQSSYEQYF. The CDR3 bases are TGTGCCAGCAGCCAAGCCGGACAGAGCTCCTACGAGCAGTACTTC.